The T cell receptor beta chain under discussion was sequenced for a study of T cell responses to AZD1222 COVID-19 vaccine (dated by TCRdb to about 2021). A note on the overall study: Because spike-specific TCR depth and breadth did not differ between the two schedules, AZD1222 recipients who got a second dose at roughly 4 weeks were pooled with those who got a second dose at roughly 12 weeks. Trial participants were enrolled by age into 18-55, 56-69 and 70-plus year subgroups, with roughly 160, 29 and 62 TCR-sequenced participants respectively. A total of approximately 240 trial participants underwent TCR sequencing, of whom some 210 received two doses of AZD1222 and 26 received two doses of the MenACWY control vaccine. General study outcomes and caveats: In the small 56-69-year group, the increase in depth fell short of significance, most likely because of low power. After two AZD1222 doses, both the breadth and the depth of spike-specific TCRs were significantly higher than at day 0 and than in MenACWY recipients. Because no day 14 peak-response samples were available, the repertoires could be characterized only after the peak T cell response. The vaccine-associated CD4 TCRs covered the entire spike protein, and the dominant responses fell in regions 160-218 and 743-854. Epitopes outside the regions mutated in the B.1.351 and B.1.1.7 variants were reportedly recognized by nearly half of the unique spike-specific TCRs. Participants were mostly white British, with more females than males. The authors suggested clonal diversity may have been underestimated. Only 5 to 7 AZD1222 recipients were SARS-CoV-2 seropositive at baseline, limiting conclusions about previously exposed vaccinees.

Spanning cysteine to phenylalanine, the CDR3 consists of 16 amino acids. Kept here is only the CDR3 DNA, which spans 48 bases and is read in frame from base 1. V was cut back by 5 bases and J by 10 bases, leaving a gap of 21 bases between them. As encoded in the germline V gene, CDR1 is SGHVS while CDR2 is FNYEAQ. The time point label for this specimen denotes: baseline before first vaccination. Samples from vaccinated people were obtained from the UK trials COV001 and COV002, which included a single-blind randomized controlled phase 2/3 trial of AZD1222 (ChAdOx1 nCoV-19) in healthy adults. For TCRbeta chain sequencing, PBMC samples from trial participants were taken at day 0 and at day 28 after the second dose. The CDR3 regions of human TCRbeta chains were analyzed by immunosequencing. In the authors' own workflow: Repertoire TCRs were checked for matches against a reference library of SARS-CoV-2-specific TCRs that had been generated using the MIRA antigen-specificity platform. Breadth was defined as the fraction of unique TCRs that were SARS-CoV-2-associated, and depth was defined as the fraction of total T cells that were SARS-CoV-2-associated. Using the MIRA data, each spike-specific TCR was mapped to the spike region that the TCR reacts to and placed in a CD4 or CD8 class. Log10-transformed breadth and depth values were compared by one-way ANOVA with Sidak's multiple comparisons tests. The source is immuneACCESS, and TCRdb retained only in-frame sequences with V and J called. Part of the clones is not carried over; for the studies checked, unresolved V genes explain less than half of this, and the remainder is unexplained. The V and J calls and clone size are taken from that table; D and trimming were inferred from the DNA. Counted in this sample were over 50,000 clones; over 70% of them appeared once. Approximately 14% of the sample lies in the top ten.

Remarks on this clone: Its antigen target is currently unknown. The sample holds no much larger clone one base away, and base qualities are not on file.

Sequences were derived from peripheral blood, sampled on day 0 of AZD1222 vaccination. The rearrangement joined TRBV7-6 to TRBJ1-6; a weak D assignment points to TRBD1 (6 bases agree). This receptor was taken from an adult in good health. The DNA sequence reads TGTGCCAGCAGCCTAGGGACACACGGAGATAGATCACCCCTCCACTTT. This codes for CASSLGTHGDRSPLHF.